This TCR beta chain was identified in a study of T cell clones after liver transplantation. CD3+CD4+ and CD3+CD8+ cells were FACS-sorted from thawed unstimulated PBMCs. Using immunoSEQ multiplex PCR, the repertoire was profiled, and TCRdb retains in-frame clones only, with some absent. This table holds 9,000 to 10,000 clones, roughly 85% found once. Looked up from germline, CDR1 is SEHNR and CDR2 is FQNEAQ (reference sequence). This CDR3 is built from 13 residues. The V end lost 5 bases, the J end lost 4 bases, and 12 bases lay between the germline ends. Sample: CD8+ T cells from blood, taken before liver transplant. V is TRBV7-9 and J is TRBJ2-7, with no clear D. This receptor was taken from a human donor who received a liver transplant. CDR3 sequence (DNA): TGTGCCAGCAGCCATAGCCAGGATTACGAGCAGTACTTC. Its protein is CASSHSQDYEQYF.